Presented here are 20 T cell receptor beta chains from one specimen sequenced in a study of OX40 agonist ivuxolimab in advanced cancers. Data came from immunoSEQ multiplex PCR; TCRdb stores just in-frame clones and leaves some out. This table holds about 75,000 clones, approximately 86% found once. Source: CD4+ or CD8+ T cells sorted from blood, taken in a trial of the OX40 agonist ivuxolimab. These receptors all stem from an adult with an advanced solid tumor such as melanoma, head and neck, liver or kidney cancer.

The chain is built from TRBV5-1 and TRBJ2-7, with TRBD1 as a possible D gene (5 bases). There are 15 residues in the CDR3. CDR1 is SGHRS, CDR2 YFSETQ, per germline. V lost 6 bases to trimming and J lost 2 bases, with 18 bases between them. CDR3 loop: CASTSRGRSTYEQYF. The CDR3, as DNA: TGCGCCAGCACCTCTAGGGGCAGGTCGACCTACGAGCAGTACTTC.

The chain couples TRBV28 to TRBJ1-5; D is unresolved. CDR1 is MDHEN, CDR2 SYDVKM, per germline. The CDR3 runs 13 residues. V was shortened by 6 bases and J by 5 bases, with 11 bases between the two germline ends. For the CDR3, the DNA is TGTGCCAGCAGGCCTCGGCGGGATCAGCCCCAGCATTTT. This codes for CASRPRRDQPQHF.

The chain carries TRBV19 and TRBJ1-4, with 10 nucleotides matching TRBD1. The CDR3 is 15 residues long. CDR1 LNHDA and CDR2 SQIVND come from the germline V gene (reference sequence). J lost 7 bases, V lost 6 bases, and 8 bases had no gene match. CDR3 bases: TGTGCCAGTAGCTCGACAGGGGGCAGAGGTGAAAAACTGTTTTTT. Its protein product is CASSSTGGRGEKLFF.

This chain joins TRBV5-4 and TRBJ2-5; 10 positions agree with TRBD1. V lost 3 bases, J lost 4 bases, and 6 bases stayed unmatched. There are 15 residues in the CDR3. From germline, CDR1 is SGHNT and CDR2 YYREEE (reference sequence). The CDR3 coding sequence is TGTGCCAGCAGCTGGGGACAGGGGCTTCCAGAGACCCAGTACTTC. Translation gives CASSWGQGLPETQYF.

The chain has TRBV18 and TRBJ2-5; D is uncertain. The germline V gene encodes CDR1 KGHSH and CDR2 LQKENI. The CDR3 has 13 residues. Trimming left V 1 base short and J 0 bases short, with 3 bases between. CDR3: CASSPLHQETQYF. The CDR3 DNA follows: TGTGCCAGCTCACCACTACACCAAGAGACCCAGTACTTC.

The rearrangement links TRBV30 to TRBJ2-1; 13 bases are a match to TRBD2. Germline V lookup: CDR1 GTSNPN, CDR2 SVGIG (reference sequence). This CDR3 region has 16 residues. The J segment lost 6 bases and the V segment lost 2 bases, leaving 7 bases of the junction unmatched. The CDR3 loop reads CAWSSPGLAGRNEQFF. DNA of the CDR3: TGTGCCTGGAGTTCACCGGGACTAGCGGGGCGCAATGAGCAGTTCTTC.

The V and J genes are TRBV15 and TRBJ2-1; 10 bases align to TRBD1. The V gene's germline CDR1 is LNHNV and CDR2 YYDKDF (reference sequence). The CDR3 length is 15 residues. Unmatched junction bases numbered 4, after V lost 1 base and J lost 7 bases. The CDR3 DNA sequence: TGTGCCACCAGCAGAGGACAGGGGGCGTCGAATGAGCAGTTCTTC. This gives the protein CATSRGQGASNEQFF.

J is TRBJ1-5 and V is TRBV7-9; D might be TRBD1 (6 bases). Between the trimmed V and J ends, which lost 4 bases and 3 bases, there was a span of 10 bases. This CDR3 contains 14 residues. Germline-derived CDR1 and CDR2 are SEHNR and FQNEAQ (reference sequence). The CDR3 sequence is CASSSTGFNQPQHF. The CDR3 DNA follows: TGTGCCAGCAGCTCTACAGGGTTCAATCAGCCCCAGCATTTT.

The chain recombines TRBV9 with TRBJ2-3; 7 bases line up with TRBD1. The CDR3 spans 15 residues. Per germline, CDR1 SGDLS and CDR2 YYNGEE. V dropped 0 bases and J dropped 1; count of bases not matched to a gene: 2. Written as DNA, the CDR3 is TGTGCCAGCAGCGTAGTTGGGACAGGCACAGATACGCAGTATTTT. It codes for CASSVVGTGTDTQYF.

The chain carries TRBV6-5 and TRBJ1-5; no clear D gene. The CDR3 totals 15 residues. Germline CDR1 and CDR2: MNHEY and SVGAGI. The ends were cut back, 5 bases at V and 0 bases at J, with 11 bases in the middle. CDR3 sequence reads: CASSILQSSNQPQHF. CDR3 in DNA: TGTGCCAGCAGTATATTACAGTCTAGCAATCAGCCCCAGCATTTT.

This rearrangement joins TRBV5-1 to TRBJ2-7; the D call may be TRBD1 or TRBD2 (5 bases each). V was cut by 4 bases and J by 0 bases, with 11 bases left in between. CDR1 is SGHRS and CDR2 is YFSETQ in the germline V gene. This CDR3 spans 14 amino acids. The CDR3 region has the DNA TGCGCCAGCAGCCCTGAGGGGAGCTCCTACGAGCAGTACTTC. Amino acids: CASSPEGSSYEQYF. The whole variable domain, filled in from reference TRBV5-1 and TRBJ2-7, reads KAGVTQTPRYLIKTRGQQVTLSCSPISGHRSVSWYQQTPGQGLQFLFEYFSETQRNKGNFPGRFSGRQFSNSRSEMNVSTLELGDSALYLCASSPEGSSYEQYFGPGTRLTVT.

The rearrangement uses TRBV6-6 and TRBJ2-7, with 8 bases identical to TRBD2. Germline CDR1 reads MNHNY; CDR2 reads SVGAGI (reference sequence). The CDR3 totals 13 residues. With 7 bases clipped from V and 4 bases from J, the junction kept 6 bases outside the gene matches. In DNA, the CDR3 is TGTGCCAGCAAGGAAAGCGGGAGTTACGAGCAGTACTTC. Translated: CASKESGSYEQYF.

This sequence joins TRBV7-9 and TRBJ1-4, with TRBD1 identical over 7 bases. The CDR3 extends over 15 amino acids. Germline trimming cut 5 bases from V and 5 bases from J; bases unmatched to any gene: 8. The V gene's germline CDR1 is SEHNR and CDR2 FQNEAQ (reference sequence). The CDR3 coding sequence is TGTGCCAGCAGCCGTGACCGGGACAGAAATGAAAAACTGTTTTTT. Its protein is CASSRDRDRNEKLFF.

J is TRBJ2-1 and V is TRBV7-3, with TRBD2 matching 7 bases. The CDR3 spans 14 residues. Germline CDR1 reads SGHTA; CDR2 reads FQGTGA. J lost 5 bases, V lost 4 bases, and 5 bases had no gene match. CDR3 DNA sequence: TGTGCCAGCAGCTCGACGGGACTAAACAATGAGCAGTTCTTC. This encodes CASSSTGLNNEQFF.

This chain connects TRBV7-8 to TRBJ2-1; D gene ambiguous. This CDR3 is 14 amino acids long. The V gene's germline CDR1 is SGHVS and CDR2 FQNEAQ. V lost 2 bases and J lost 3, with 8 bases in between. The CDR3 sequence is CASSLQADYNEQFF. In DNA form, the CDR3 reads TGTGCCAGCAGCTTACAGGCGGACTACAATGAGCAGTTCTTC.

This chain joins TRBV18 and TRBJ2-7, with D maybe TRBD2 (6 bases). Trimming removed 5 bases at V and 2 bases at J, with 13 bases between. The germline V gene encodes CDR1 KGHSH and CDR2 LQKENI. The CDR3 consists of 14 residues. The chain's CDR3 is CASSKGLEPYEQYF. DNA of the CDR3: TGTGCCAGCTCAAAGGGACTGGAACCCTACGAGCAGTACTTC.

The chain recombines TRBV10-3 with TRBJ1-1, with D possibly matching TRBD1 (6 bases). Germline V gene lookup returns CDR1 ENHRY and CDR2 SYGVKD. CDR3 length equals 13 residues. Trimming shortened V by 8 bases and J by 6 bases, and 16 bases separated the two germline ends. CDR3 bases: TGTGCCATCGAAGGGGGGAGAGGGTCTGAAGCTTTCTTT. It translates to CAIEGGRGSEAFF.

J is TRBJ2-7 and V is TRBV10-3, with D possibly being TRBD1 (5 bases). CDR3 length: 13 amino acids. Germline CDR1 is ENHRY and CDR2 is SYGVKD. The V and J ends lost 6 bases and 7 bases respectively, with 16 bases between them. The CDR3 bases are TGTGCCATCAGCATTGACAGAATAGGGGAGCAGTACTTC. Protein sequence: CAISIDRIGEQYF.

This chain joins TRBV6-5 and TRBJ2-3, with a weak D call TRBD1 (5 bases). The CDR3 covers 11 residues. Looked up from germline, CDR1 is MNHEY and CDR2 is SVGAGI. V was pared by 5 bases and J by 6 bases, with 6 bases between. The CDR3 loop reads CASSNRDTQYF. Here the CDR3 DNA reads TGTGCCAGCAGTAACAGGGATACGCAGTATTTT.

The chain has TRBV6-5 and TRBJ2-2; D remains ambiguous. In germline, CDR1 is MNHEY, CDR2 SVGAGI. The CDR3 loop spans 15 amino acids. Trimming removed 2 bases at V and 4 bases at J, with 11 bases between. The CDR3: CASSYRFVSTGELFF. The CDR3 DNA sequence: TGTGCCAGCAGTTACAGGTTCGTCTCCACCGGGGAGCTGTTTTTT.